This is a list of T cell receptor beta chains from one sample in a study of T-cell reconstitution after alpha-beta-depleted transplantation in children. In TCRdb, the PCR reads were re-called with MiXCR into one record per CDR3 protein. The profile shows about a million distinct CDR3 sequences, about 29% of them singletons. This specimen consisted of PBMCs, mostly from graft donor cells, obtained 360 days after TCRalphabeta/CD19-depleted stem cell transplant. All receptors come from a boy less than two years old who had a stem cell transplant for SCID, so the T cells may come from the graft donor. Each CDR3 is given with its conserved first and last residue. Fields, in order: clone size, V gene, D gene, J gene, CDR3 protein. A D gene is named only where the DNA matches it firmly. Not every row has a clone size; where given, it reads once, few, many or a size class.

clone_size: many; v_call: TRBV5-1; d_call: TRBD1; j_call: TRBJ2-2; cdr3_aa: CASSFQGAVGELFF
clone_size: -; v_call: TRBV2; d_call: -; j_call: TRBJ2-2; cdr3_aa: CASSEDRSRVAAGELFF
clone_size: -; v_call: TRBV27; d_call: -; j_call: TRBJ1-1; cdr3_aa: CASSLSLGESTEAFF
clone_size: -; v_call: TRBV12-5; d_call: -; j_call: TRBJ2-1; cdr3_aa: CASAPSGAEQFF
clone_size: few; v_call: TRBV30; d_call: TRBD1; j_call: TRBJ2-1; cdr3_aa: CAWRTQGQGRYNEQFF
clone_size: -; v_call: TRBV6-1; d_call: -; j_call: TRBJ2-5; cdr3_aa: CASRQGVETQYF
clone_size: -; v_call: TRBV5-6; d_call: -; j_call: TRBJ1-1; cdr3_aa: CASRLGGTPTEAFF
clone_size: -; v_call: TRBV6-2/TRBV6-3; d_call: -; j_call: TRBJ2-1; cdr3_aa: CATMGRGGDEQFF
clone_size: few; v_call: TRBV28; d_call: TRBD1; j_call: TRBJ1-2; cdr3_aa: CASRRKTGGVYGYTF
clone_size: -; v_call: TRBV12-3/TRBV12-4; d_call: TRBD2; j_call: TRBJ2-1; cdr3_aa: CASSRDGGVQFF
clone_size: -; v_call: TRBV19; d_call: -; j_call: TRBJ1-2; cdr3_aa: CATRQRAPYGYTF
clone_size: few; v_call: TRBV18; d_call: TRBD1; j_call: TRBJ1-2; cdr3_aa: CASSPGQGDHPPLVYGYTF
clone_size: -; v_call: TRBV4-1; d_call: -; j_call: TRBJ2-7; cdr3_aa: CASSQGRTDTSYEQYF